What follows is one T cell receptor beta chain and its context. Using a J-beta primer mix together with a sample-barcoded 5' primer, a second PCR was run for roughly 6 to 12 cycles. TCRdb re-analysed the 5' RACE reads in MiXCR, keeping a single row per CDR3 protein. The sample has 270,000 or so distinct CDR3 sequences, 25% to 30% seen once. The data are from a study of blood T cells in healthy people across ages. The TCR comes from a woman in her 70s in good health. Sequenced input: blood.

The CDR3 region has the DNA TGTGCCAGCAGCTTAAGGAGCACTGAAGCTTTCTTT. Translated, it gives CASSLRSTEAFF. The chain has TRBV5-4 and TRBJ1-1, with D unclear. There are 12 residues in the CDR3. The germline V gene encodes CDR1 SGHNT and CDR2 YYREEE (reference sequence). Trimming cost V 2 bases and J 4 bases, with 6 bases left between them.